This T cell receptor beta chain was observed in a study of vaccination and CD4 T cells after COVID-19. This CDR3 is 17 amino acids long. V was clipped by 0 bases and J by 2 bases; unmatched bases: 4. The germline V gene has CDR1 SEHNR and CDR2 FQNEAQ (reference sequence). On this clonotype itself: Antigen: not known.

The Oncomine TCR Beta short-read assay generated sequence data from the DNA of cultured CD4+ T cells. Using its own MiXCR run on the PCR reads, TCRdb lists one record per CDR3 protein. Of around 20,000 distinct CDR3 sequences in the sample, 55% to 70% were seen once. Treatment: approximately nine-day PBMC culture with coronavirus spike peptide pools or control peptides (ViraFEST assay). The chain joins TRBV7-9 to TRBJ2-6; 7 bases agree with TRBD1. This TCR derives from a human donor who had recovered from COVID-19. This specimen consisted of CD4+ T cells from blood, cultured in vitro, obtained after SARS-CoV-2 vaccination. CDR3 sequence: CASSLAGGGAGANVLTF. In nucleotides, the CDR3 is TGTGCCAGCAGCTTAGCAGGGGGCGGCGCTGGGGCCAACGTCCTGACTTTC.